The 32 T cell receptor beta chains presented below share a single source sample, sequenced in a study of T-cell memory formation after mild COVID-19. TCRdb reanalysed the 5' RACE reads using MiXCR and keeps one entry per CDR3 protein. Of about 130,000 distinct CDR3 sequences listed, about 17% were seen once; the top ten hold approximately 15%. Sequenced input: PBMCs or a T cell subset sorted from them (not recorded which). These receptors came from an adult woman who had mild COVID-19 (a few samples of this study predate the infection). Cell type and time point are not known.

This clonotype appeared a few times. This chain links TRBV19 with TRBJ2-7; no clear D gene. Trimming took off 4 bases at V and 3 bases at J, with 10 bases between the two ends. Germline loops: CDR1 LNHDA, CDR2 SQIVND (reference sequence). This CDR3 is 13 amino acids long. CDR3 sequence: CASSNQEYYEQYF. The CDR3 region has the DNA TGTGCCAGTAGTAACCAGGAATACTACGAGCAGTACTTC.

This clonotype was counted only a few times. The chain carries TRBV10-3 and TRBJ2-2; TRBD1 agrees at 10 bases. Per germline, CDR1 ENHRY and CDR2 SYGVKD. The CDR3 runs 15 residues. Losses at the gene ends were 6 bases for V and 6 bases for J; bases not matched to a gene: 7. The CDR3 here is CAISTRDRGSGELFF. CDR3 in DNA: TGTGCCATCAGCACCCGGGACAGGGGCTCCGGGGAGCTGTTTTTT.

V and J are TRBV14 and TRBJ2-7; D perhaps matches TRBD1 (6 bases). This CDR3 region has 12 residues. V lost 0 bases and J 9 bases, leaving 9 bases between the germline ends. Germline CDR1 is SGHDN and CDR2 is FVKESK. CDR3 DNA sequence: TGTGCCAGCAGCCAAGATAGGGGGAGGCAGTACTTC. Residues: CASSQDRGRQYF.

This clonotype was picked up a small number of times. V usage is TRBV12-3 or TRBV12-4 and J usage is TRBJ1-1, with 7 nucleotides matching TRBD1. The CDR3 length is 13 residues. Losses at the gene ends were 5 bases for V and 13 bases for J; bases not matched to a gene: 13. DNA for the CDR3: TGTGCCAGCAGTCCATGGACAGGCACTGAATTTTTCTTT. Translated, it gives CASSPWTGTEFFF.

The chain combines TRBV30 with TRBJ2-5; 13 bases are shared with TRBD2. The V segment lost 5 bases and the J segment 0 bases; nucleotides outside the gene matches: 3. This CDR3 is 15 amino acids long. In germline, CDR1 is GTSNPN, CDR2 SVGIG (reference sequence). DNA for the CDR3: TGTGCCTGGTCTGGACTAGCGGGAGACCAAGAGACCCAGTACTTC. Translated: CAWSGLAGDQETQYF.

V usage is TRBV7-6 and J usage is TRBJ2-3; 13 bases are a match to TRBD2. The CDR3 has 16 amino acids. The ends lost 5 bases at V and 5 bases at J; junction bases unmatched: 7. CDR1 is SGHVS, CDR2 FNYEAQ, per germline. CDR3 bases: TGTGCCAGCAGCAACGGACTAGCGGGAGCGGAAGATACGCAGTATTTT. Translated: CASSNGLAGAEDTQYF.

This clonotype was detected only a few times. The chain is built from TRBV11-2 and TRBJ2-1; D gene ambiguous. Per the germline V gene, CDR1 is SGHAT and CDR2 is FQNNGV. Deletions cut 0 bases from V and 9 bases from J, with 12 bases between. This CDR3 region has 14 residues. The CDR3 sequence: CASSLDRAVPEQFF. The CDR3 region has the DNA TGTGCCAGCAGCTTAGATCGGGCAGTTCCTGAGCAGTTCTTC.

In its sample, this clonotype was seen a few times. The chain joins TRBV6-4 to TRBJ2-3; 12 bases are a match to TRBD2. The junction had 10 bases not matched to a gene; V was cut back by 2 bases and J by 4 bases. The germline CDR1 and CDR2 sequences are MRHNA and SNTAGT. The CDR3 is made up of 18 amino acids. The DNA for the CDR3 is TGTGCCAGCAGTGACGCACCCGCTAGCGGGGGGGCCTCAGATACGCAGTATTTT. Its translation is CASSDAPASGGASDTQYF.

The J gene is TRBJ2-7, the V gene TRBV2, with D perhaps TRBD1 or TRBD2 (5 bases each). The CDR3 loop spans 15 amino acids. V gave up 2 bases and J gave up 2 bases, with 13 bases separating them. Germline V gene lookup returns CDR1 SNHLY and CDR2 FYNNEI. CDR3 DNA sequence: TGTGCCAGCAGTGAAATCGAGGGGTTCACCTACGAGCAGTACTTC. This gives the protein CASSEIEGFTYEQYF.

This clonotype was seen only a few times. V and J are TRBV7-2 and TRBJ2-5; perhaps D is TRBD1 or TRBD2 (5 bases each). The V gene lost 4 bases and the J gene lost 7 bases, with 16 bases spanning the gap. CDR1 is SGHTA and CDR2 is FQGNSA in the germline V gene. The CDR3 spans 14 residues. In DNA form, the CDR3 reads TGTGCCAGCAGCTCTGGGCCTTTTGGGGGGACCCAGTACTTC. Its translation: CASSSGPFGGTQYF.

The rearrangement joins TRBV6-6 to TRBJ2-1, with D tentatively TRBD2 (6 bases). The CDR3 runs 16 residues. The V gene's germline CDR1 is MNHNY and CDR2 SVGAGI (reference sequence). With 5 bases removed from V and 8 bases from J, the gap between germline ends came to 22 bases. The CDR3 loop is CASSPRGGPGWDEQFF. CDR3 DNA sequence: TGTGCCAGCAGTCCCCGGGGAGGCCCTGGTTGGGATGAGCAGTTCTTC.

The CDR3 coding sequence is TGCGCCAGCAGCTTGGGATCCCAGGGTCATGGCTACACCTTC. Translating gives CASSLGSQGHGYTF. This rearrangement joins TRBV5-1 to TRBJ1-2, with D perhaps TRBD1 (5 bases). The germline V gene encodes CDR1 SGHRS and CDR2 YFSETQ. The length of the CDR3 is 14 residues. The V end was cut by 0 bases, the J end by 6 bases, with 12 bases between.

This clonotype was seen a few times. This chain uses TRBV20-1 with TRBJ2-3, with D possibly matching TRBD1 (5 bases). This CDR3 is built from 13 residues. V was cut by 1 base and J by 2 bases, with 7 bases left in between. Germline CDR1 is DFQATT and CDR2 is SNEGSKA (reference sequence). The CDR3 loop is CSARVGATDTQYF. The CDR3 DNA reads TGCAGTGCTAGAGTAGGGGCCACAGATACGCAGTATTTT.

This clonotype occurred a few times. V and J are TRBV27 and TRBJ2-7; TRBD2 might be the D (6 bases). Trimming pared 8 bases from V and 2 bases from J, leaving 13 bases between. In germline, CDR1 is MNHEY, CDR2 SMNVEV (reference sequence). This CDR3 contains 13 residues. CDR3 protein: CASRGAPTYEQYF. For the CDR3, the DNA is TGTGCCAGCCGCGGGGCCCCGACCTACGAGCAGTACTTC.

In its sample, this clonotype was seen a few times. This rearrangement joins TRBV6-2 or TRBV6-3 to TRBJ1-1; the D gene is possibly TRBD1 (6 bases). Trimming stripped 10 bases from V and 0 bases from J, with 18 bases between. Germline CDR1 and CDR2: MNHEY and SVGEGT. This CDR3 region has 15 residues. CDR3 DNA: TGTGCCACCGTCCGGTGGACAGACATGAACACTGAAGCTTTCTTT. It is translated as CATVRWTDMNTEAFF.

The V and J genes are TRBV5-1 and TRBJ1-1; 9 nucleotides match TRBD1. The CDR3 has 17 amino acids. Trimming removed 0 bases from V and 8 bases from J; junction bases left unmatched: 14. Germline V lookup: CDR1 SGHRS, CDR2 YFSETQ. CDR3 sequence: CASSLGDRERKALEAFF. Here the CDR3 DNA reads TGCGCCAGCAGCTTGGGGGACAGGGAAAGAAAGGCTCTGGAAGCTTTCTTT.

V gene TRBV24-1 combines with J gene TRBJ2-3; 14 nucleotides agree with TRBD2. CDR3 length: 17 amino acids. J gave up 6 bases and V 4 bases, and 8 bases lay outside the gene matches. Germline V CDR1 and CDR2: KGHDR, SFDVKD. In DNA form, the CDR3 reads TGTGCCACCAGTGACCCGGGGACTAGCGGGGGACCGGATACGCAGTATTTT. This gives the protein CATSDPGTSGGPDTQYF.

V usage is TRBV20-1 and J usage is TRBJ2-1; 11 bases map to TRBD2. This CDR3 comprises 18 residues. Germline CDR1 and CDR2: DFQATT and SNEGSKA (reference sequence). Germline trimming cut 4 bases from V and 6 bases from J; bases unmatched to any gene: 17. The CDR3 nucleotides read TGCAGTGCTATTCACCACCCGGGGCTAGCGGGAGGCGGCAATGAGCAGTTCTTC. Translated: CSAIHHPGLAGGGNEQFF.

The V call is TRBV12-3 or TRBV12-4, the J call TRBJ2-1; D is ambiguous. CDR3 length: 14 residues. V was trimmed by 1 base and J by 8 bases, leaving 12 bases between them. The CDR3 nucleotides are TGTGCCAGCAGTTTAGTCCCGAGTGGCGATGAGCAGTTCTTC. Its translation: CASSLVPSGDEQFF.

This clonotype was counted between two and nine times. The chain joins TRBV5-1 to TRBJ2-7; possible D gene TRBD1, 6 bases. CDR1 is SGHRS, CDR2 YFSETQ, per germline. Trimming took off 3 bases at V and 2 bases at J, with 18 bases between the two ends. The CDR3 consists of 16 residues. The CDR3 nucleotides are TGCGCCAGCAGCTACGAGTTCGGGACAACCACCTACGAGCAGTACTTC. It codes for CASSYEFGTTTYEQYF.

The V call is TRBV10-3, the J call TRBJ1-3; TRBD1 matches 7 bases. CDR1 is ENHRY and CDR2 is SYGVKD in the germline V gene. The CDR3 spans 14 residues. The V segment lost 8 bases and the J segment 4 bases; nucleotides outside the gene matches: 8. Here the CDR3 reads CAISPPGQGNTIYF. The CDR3 DNA follows: TGTGCCATCTCACCGCCGGGACAGGGAAACACCATATATTTT.

V and J are TRBV4-1 and TRBJ2-2; D call uncertain. Germline assignment: CDR1 MGHRA and CDR2 YSYEKL. This CDR3 is 16 amino acids long. Trimming shortened V by 1 base and J by 1 base, and 10 bases separated the two germline ends. The CDR3 sequence: CASSQAPFMNTGELFF. Written as DNA, the CDR3 is TGCGCCAGCAGCCAAGCTCCCTTTATGAACACCGGGGAGCTGTTTTTT.

There are a few counts of this clonotype. The gene calls are TRBV10-3 and TRBJ2-7; TRBD1 might be the D (5 bases). The V end was cut by 6 bases, the J end by 5 bases, with 14 bases between. The germline V gene encodes CDR1 ENHRY and CDR2 SYGVKD. The CDR3 has 13 amino acids. The CDR3 loop is CAISPRVVDEQYF. The CDR3 DNA follows: TGTGCCATCAGCCCCAGGGTGGTCGACGAGCAGTACTTC.

This chain connects TRBV14 to TRBJ2-3; the D is unclear. The V gene's germline CDR1 is SGHDN and CDR2 FVKESK. The CDR3 sequence is 15 residues long. V was clipped by 4 bases and J by 7 bases, with 18 bases between them. The CDR3 is CASSPAGAIGNTQYF. The CDR3 region has the DNA TGTGCCAGCAGCCCGGCCGGAGCGATAGGGAATACGCAGTATTTT.

This rearrangement joins TRBV5-1 to TRBJ1-1; the match to TRBD1 covers 10 bases. There are 15 residues in the CDR3. V shed 3 bases, J shed 4 bases, and the junction held 6 bases outside the gene matches. Germline CDR1 and CDR2: SGHRS and YFSETQ. The CDR3 protein is CASSSGDRGGTEAFF. The CDR3 bases are TGCGCCAGCAGCTCGGGGGACAGGGGCGGCACTGAAGCTTTCTTT.

There are a few counts of this clonotype. The rearrangement joins TRBV30 to TRBJ2-5; 10 bases line up with TRBD2. Germline V gene lookup returns CDR1 GTSNPN and CDR2 SVGIG (reference sequence). The CDR3 is 15 amino acids. V shed 0 bases and J 5 bases; nucleotides not matched to a gene: 6. The CDR3 is CAWSVPAGGAETQYF. DNA of the CDR3: TGTGCCTGGAGTGTACCAGCGGGGGGGGCTGAGACCCAGTACTTC. The whole variable domain, filled in from reference TRBV30 and TRBJ2-5, reads SQTIHQWPATLVQPVGSPLSLECTVEGTSNPNLYWYRQAAGRGLQLLFYSVGIGQISSEVPQNLSASRPQDRQFILSSKKLLLSDSGFYLCAWSVPAGGAETQYFGPGTRLLVL.

This sequence joins TRBV19 and TRBJ2-7; D could derive from TRBD1 or TRBD2 (5 bases each). The CDR3 is made up of 14 amino acids. The V and J ends lost 5 bases and 1 base respectively, with 12 bases between them. Per germline, CDR1 LNHDA and CDR2 SQIVND (reference sequence). The CDR3 nucleotides read TGTGCCAGTAGTGCGGGCTGGGGGTCCTACGAGCAGTACTTC. Protein: CASSAGWGSYEQYF.

The chain couples TRBV3-1 to TRBJ2-2, with D possibly being TRBD1 or TRBD2 (6 bases each). The CDR3 covers 17 residues. CDR1 is LGHDT and CDR2 is YNNKEL in the germline V gene (reference sequence). Trimming left V 6 bases short and J 4 bases short, with 21 bases between. The CDR3 is CASRPLLGGTGTGELFF. The DNA for the CDR3 is TGTGCCAGCAGACCCCTCTTGGGGGGCACGGGCACCGGGGAGCTGTTTTTT.

The chain combines TRBV7-3 with TRBJ2-3; D gene ambiguous. The CDR3 has 16 residues. Germline CDR1 reads SGHTA; CDR2 reads FQGTGA. The germline V and J ends were trimmed by 0 bases and 1 base, with 11 bases remaining between them. CDR3 loop: CASSLTFQLGTDTQYF. The CDR3 DNA sequence: TGTGCCAGCAGCTTAACCTTCCAGTTGGGCACAGATACGCAGTATTTT.

This clonotype has only a few counts. The V gene is TRBV20-1, the J gene TRBJ2-1, with D unresolved. The CDR3 is 15 residues long. V was trimmed by 7 bases and J by 8 bases, leaving 24 bases between them. From germline, CDR1 is DFQATT and CDR2 SNEGSKA (reference sequence). The CDR3 region is CSVPSWSVAMYEQFF. The CDR3 DNA reads as TGCAGTGTCCCGAGCTGGAGCGTAGCTATGTATGAGCAGTTCTTC.

V and J are TRBV4-2 and TRBJ2-4; 7 bases agree with TRBD2. V lost 4 bases to trimming and J lost 0 bases; unmatched junction nucleotides: 15. The germline gives CDR1 LGHNA, CDR2 YNFKEQ. This CDR3 contains 19 residues. CDR3 residues: CASSPSRGDSKLAKNIQYF. As DNA, the CDR3 is TGTGCCAGCAGCCCCTCCCGGGGGGACTCCAAACTAGCCAAAAACATTCAGTACTTC.

This chain's CDR3 is CASSQVARQDLNQPQHF. The DNA for the CDR3 is TGTGCCAGCAGCCAAGTTGCTCGACAGGACCTCAATCAGCCCCAGCATTTT. V usage is TRBV4-2 and J usage is TRBJ1-5, with D maybe TRBD1 (6 bases). CDR1 is LGHNA and CDR2 is YNFKEQ in the germline V gene. Trimming took 1 base from V and 3 from J, leaving 16 bases between them. This CDR3 contains 17 residues.